This note documents a single T cell receptor beta chain sequence. Its cognate antigen is unknown. This entry belongs to a study of shared clonotypes between healthy human individuals. Points from the study as a whole: Relative to clonotypes present in all four donors, those not shared had lower generation probabilities.

Subsets obtained from CD4+ cells comprised CD45RA+ naive and CD45RA-negative memory cells. Libraries were prepared by immunoSEQ multiplex PCR; TCRdb keeps only in-frame clonotypes and omits some of them. The sample consists of about 1 million clones, 65% to 75% of them appearing once. The CDR3 length is 16 residues. The germline CDR1 and CDR2 sequences are SGDLS and YYNGEE. V trimming: 2 bases; J trimming: 5 bases; junction bases outside the gene matches: 10. The clonotype originates from a man in his late teens or twenties in good health. The sample was memory CD4+ T cells sorted from blood. Subset specified: CD45RA-negative fraction. The V and J genes are TRBV9 and TRBJ2-1; 7 nucleotides match TRBD1. DNA of the CDR3: TGTGCCAGCAGCGTCGAGGGGGCAGTCCTTAACAATGAGCAGTTCTTC. It translates to CASSVEGAVLNNEQFF.